One sample yielded the 28 T cell receptor beta chains listed below, sequenced in a study of PD-1 blockade in classical Hodgkin lymphoma. Data came from immunoSEQ multiplex PCR; TCRdb stores just in-frame clones and leaves some out. The data show approximately 6,400 clones, with approximately 76% seen just once and 13% held by the top ten. As for time point: cycle 4 day 1 (C4D1), after 5 to 7 weeks of nivolumab. Every single patient, without exception, relapsed after autologous stem cell transplantation, and brentuximab vedotin exposure varied. Thawed PBMCs underwent magnetic negative selection to obtain purified CD8+ T cells. Sample: CD8+ T cells from blood, taken before the fourth cycle of nivolumab. The source of these receptors is a human donor with classical Hodgkin lymphoma.

This clone was seen more than once but under ten times. V and J are TRBV27 and TRBJ1-1, with a possible D match to TRBD1 (5 bases). The CDR3 spans 12 residues. Trimming took 8 bases from V and 8 from J, leaving 15 bases between them. Germline assignment: CDR1 MNHEY and CDR2 SMNVEV (reference sequence). The CDR3 loop reads CASLAGTLEAFF. In nucleotides, the CDR3 is TGTGCCAGCCTAGCCGGGACCTTAGAAGCTTTCTTT.

The V gene is TRBV5-6, the J gene TRBJ1-6, with D possibly matching TRBD1 (6 bases). Germline V gene data show CDR1 as SGHDT and CDR2 as YYEEEE. The V gene lost 2 bases and the J gene lost 3 bases, with 9 bases spanning the gap. The CDR3 contains 15 residues. CDR3 protein: CASSFEGGYNSPLHF. DNA of the CDR3: TGTGCCAGCAGCTTTGAAGGGGGCTATAATTCACCCCTCCACTTT. Combining the CDR3 with reference TRBV5-6 and TRBJ1-6 gives the whole variable domain DAGVTQSPTHLIKTRGQQVTLRCSPKSGHDTVSWYQQALGQGPQFIFQYYEEEERQRGNFPDRFSGHQFPNYSSELNVNALLLGDSALYLCASSFEGGYNSPLHFGNGTRLTVT.

This chain uses TRBV7-9 with TRBJ1-2; D gene uncertain. There are 12 residues in the CDR3. Per the germline V gene, CDR1 is SEHNR and CDR2 is FQNEAQ (reference sequence). Trimming cost V 5 bases and J 6 bases, with 10 bases left between them. CDR3 residues: CASSPLENGYTF. DNA for the CDR3: TGTGCCAGCAGCCCTTTGGAGAATGGCTACACCTTC.

The J gene is TRBJ2-5, the V gene TRBV7-3, with a possible D match to TRBD2 (5 bases). With 1 base removed from V and 4 bases from J, the gap between germline ends came to 7 bases. The CDR3 spans 13 residues. Germline V gene data show CDR1 as SGHTA and CDR2 as FQGTGA. Here the CDR3 reads CASSLKGGETQYF. In nucleotides, the CDR3 is TGTGCCAGCAGCTTAAAAGGAGGAGAGACCCAGTACTTC.

The chain carries TRBV4-2 and TRBJ1-5; tentative D call: TRBD1 (5 bases). Germline loops: CDR1 LGHNA, CDR2 YNFKEQ. This CDR3 contains 14 residues. Trimming took off 5 bases at V and 3 bases at J, with 11 bases between the two ends. The CDR3 DNA is TGTGCCAGCAGCTTTGGGGGGGACAATCAGCCCCAGCATTTT. Translated, it gives CASSFGGDNQPQHF.

The chain joins TRBV12-1 to TRBJ1-5; TRBD1, the table's D call, was not compared with the DNA. TRBV12-1 is labeled a pseudogene. This CDR3 is 14 amino acids long. The CDR3 loop is CASSDTGSNQPQHF. For the CDR3, the DNA is TGTGCCAGCAGCGATACAGGGAGCAATCAGCCCCAGCATTTT.

DNA of the CDR3: TGTGCCAGCAGCTTGTCAGGGGTCCATGGCTACACCTTC. As protein: CASSLSGVHGYTF. The chain couples TRBV5-6 to TRBJ1-2; perhaps TRBD1 as D (6 bases). The germline CDR1 and CDR2 sequences are SGHDT and YYEEEE. The CDR3 has 13 amino acids. V lost 1 base, J lost 6 bases, and 10 bases lay in between.

V is TRBV4-1 and J is TRBJ2-3, with D possibly matching TRBD1 (6 bases). Deletions cut 0 bases from V and 2 bases from J, with 9 bases between. Germline assignment: CDR1 MGHRA and CDR2 YSYEKL. The CDR3 consists of 15 residues. DNA for the CDR3: TGCGCCAGCAGCCAAGAAGACAGGCCCACAGATACGCAGTATTTT. Protein: CASSQEDRPTDTQYF.

This clone is categorized as medium-sized. This chain uses TRBV7-6 with TRBJ2-3, with 10 positions matching TRBD1. CDR3 length: 18 residues. Losses at the gene ends were 0 bases for V and 0 bases for J; bases not matched to a gene: 6. Germline V CDR1 and CDR2: SGHVS, FNYEAQ. The CDR3 protein is CASSLAWGTGDSTDTQYF. The CDR3 DNA is TGTGCCAGCAGCTTAGCGTGGGGGACAGGGGATAGCACAGATACGCAGTATTTT.

The chain joins TRBV19 to TRBJ2-7; D is perhaps TRBD2 (6 bases). Germline lookup yields CDR1 LNHDA and CDR2 SQIVND (reference sequence). V lost 9 bases and J 5 bases, leaving 23 bases between the germline ends. This CDR3 is 15 amino acids long. The CDR3 loop is CASNGRGTVTDEQYF. As DNA, the CDR3 is TGTGCCAGCAACGGGCGGGGCACGGTGACGGACGAGCAGTACTTC.

V usage is TRBV7-3 and J usage is TRBJ2-5, with D uncertain. CDR3 size: 14 residues. Germline CDR1 and CDR2: SGHTA and FQGTGA. The ends were cut back, 1 base at V and 2 bases at J, with 8 bases in the middle. CDR3 bases: TGTGCCAGCAGCTTAATCGTAGGACAAGAGACCCAGTACTTC. Its translation: CASSLIVGQETQYF.

The V call is TRBV7-9, the J call TRBJ1-3; 7 bases fit TRBD1. The CDR3 is 17 amino acids. CDR1 SEHNR and CDR2 FQNEAQ come from the germline V gene (reference sequence). The V and J ends lost 5 bases and 3 bases, in that order; junction bases with no gene match: 13. The CDR3 DNA reads TGTGCCAGCAGCCCCCCTACAGGGGCAGCTGGTGGAAACACCATATATTTT. It yields the protein CASSPPTGAAGGNTIYF.

The chain is built from TRBV9 and TRBJ2-3; tentatively, D is TRBD2 (5 bases). Germline V CDR1 and CDR2: SGDLS, YYNGEE. The CDR3 totals 17 residues. V was clipped by 0 bases and J by 4 bases, with 18 bases between them. CDR3 residues: CASSVVLKVALADTQYF. Here the CDR3 DNA reads TGTGCCAGCAGCGTAGTTTTAAAGGTAGCGCTCGCAGATACGCAGTATTTT.

Worth noting for this clone: At one boundary the junction diverges from the germline segment, which might be a read error. The chain is built from TRBV30 and TRBJ1-2; 9 positions match TRBD1. The germline V gene encodes CDR1 GTSNPN and CDR2 SVGIG (reference sequence). The CDR3 runs 14 residues. For the CDR3, the DNA is TGTGCCCGGAGTACCGGGACAGGGCTATCCGGCTACACCTTC. Translating it yields CARSTGTGLSGYTF.

This CDR3 reads CASSLYRGVPGTDTQYF. DNA of the CDR3: TGTGCCAGCAGTTTATACAGGGGGGTACCTGGCACAGATACGCAGTATTTT. The rearrangement joins TRBV27 to TRBJ2-3; 8 bases fit TRBD1. In germline, CDR1 is MNHEY, CDR2 SMNVEV (reference sequence). This CDR3 region has 17 residues. V shed 1 base and J 1 base; nucleotides not matched to a gene: 7.

This rearrangement joins TRBV13 to TRBJ2-7; tentative D call: TRBD1 (6 bases). This CDR3 spans 15 amino acids. V was pared by 5 bases and J by 1 base, with 15 bases between. Germline V CDR1 and CDR2: PRHDT, FYEKMQ (reference sequence). The CDR3 loop is CASSPMTGRSYEQYF. CDR3 in DNA: TGTGCCAGCAGCCCGATGACAGGCCGGTCCTACGAGCAGTACTTC. Full variable domain (rest looked up from reference TRBV13 and TRBJ2-7): AAGVIQSPRHLIKEKRETATLKCYPIPRHDTVYWYQQGPGQDPQFLISFYEKMQSDKGSIPDRFSAQQFSDYHSELNMSSLELGDSALYFCASSPMTGRSYEQYFGPGTRLTVT.

The rearrangement uses TRBV7-9 and TRBJ1-6, with 10 bases matching TRBD1. From germline, CDR1 is SEHNR and CDR2 FQNEAQ (reference sequence). V was clipped by 4 bases and J by 8 bases; unmatched bases: 8. CDR3 length: 16 amino acids. The CDR3 sequence is CASSSRGQGWDSPLHF. CDR3 nucleotides: TGTGCCAGCAGCTCTAGGGGACAGGGGTGGGATTCACCCCTCCACTTT.

The chain joins TRBV11-2 to TRBJ2-1; D is perhaps TRBD2 (6 bases). The V end lost 5 bases, the J end lost 2 bases, and 10 bases lay between the germline ends. The CDR3 sequence is 14 residues long. Germline lookup yields CDR1 SGHAT and CDR2 FQNNGV. CDR3: CASSPSGPYNEQFF. In DNA, the CDR3 is TGTGCCAGCAGCCCGAGCGGGCCCTACAATGAGCAGTTCTTC.

This clone occurred a few times. The chain joins TRBV7-9 to TRBJ2-1, with a tentative D call TRBD1 (6 bases). V lost 0 bases and J 5 bases, leaving 14 bases between the germline ends. CDR3 length equals 16 residues. Germline V lookup: CDR1 SEHNR, CDR2 FQNEAQ (reference sequence). CDR3 sequence reads: CASSLAGTIANNEQFF. In nucleotides, the CDR3 is TGTGCCAGCAGCTTAGCCGGGACAATAGCCAACAATGAGCAGTTCTTC.

The rearrangement links TRBV9 to TRBJ2-2; D may be TRBD1 (5 bases). Trimming cost V 7 bases and J 4 bases, with 5 bases left between them. Germline V gives CDR1 SGDLS, CDR2 YYNGEE. The CDR3 loop spans 11 amino acids. DNA for the CDR3: TGTGCCAGCGGGGCCACCGGGGAGCTGTTTTTT. It encodes CASGATGELFF.

This chain links TRBV12-5 with TRBJ2-2, with D maybe TRBD2 (6 bases). Germline V gives CDR1 LGHNT, CDR2 FRNRAP. The CDR3 totals 12 residues. With 6 bases removed from V and 7 bases from J, the gap between germline ends came to 9 bases. CDR3 protein: CASGSGGGELFF. The CDR3 DNA sequence: TGTGCTAGTGGCTCCGGGGGCGGGGAGCTGTTTTTT.

The chain carries TRBV5-1 and TRBJ2-7, with D unresolved. Germline V gives CDR1 SGHRS, CDR2 YFSETQ. V lost 1 base, J lost 3 bases, and 11 bases lay in between. CDR3 length: 14 amino acids. This CDR3 reads CASSLIESRYEQYF. Here the CDR3 DNA reads TGCGCCAGCAGCTTGATAGAGTCTCGCTACGAGCAGTACTTC.

The chain uses TRBV4-1 and TRBJ2-3; D tentatively reads TRBD1 or TRBD2 (5 bases each). Germline V gives CDR1 MGHRA, CDR2 YSYEKL. The V end lost 0 bases, the J end lost 6 bases, and 13 bases lay between the germline ends. The CDR3 contains 15 residues. CDR3 nucleotides: TGCGCCAGCAGCCAAGAGTATTGGGGGATGGATACGCAGTATTTT. Its translation: CASSQEYWGMDTQYF.

The rearrangement uses TRBV30 and TRBJ1-2; no clear D gene. Germline CDR1 GTSNPN, CDR2 SVGIG (reference sequence). The CDR3 consists of 15 residues. Trimming removed 3 bases from V and 0 bases from J, with 14 bases in between. This CDR3 reads CAWSVSYGSNYGYTF. The DNA of the CDR3 is TGTGCCTGGAGCGTCTCCTACGGCTCTAACTATGGCTACACCTTC.

V usage is TRBV7-3 and J usage is TRBJ2-1; TRBD2 aligns across 9 bases. The CDR3 is 19 amino acids. Germline V lookup: CDR1 SGHTA, CDR2 FQGTGA. J gave up 3 bases and V 1 base, and 13 bases lay outside the gene matches. The CDR3 sequence: CASSLKGSGGPPLYNEQFF. The CDR3, as DNA: TGTGCCAGCAGCTTAAAGGGTAGCGGGGGCCCTCCCCTCTACAATGAGCAGTTCTTC. Combining the CDR3 with reference TRBV7-3 and TRBJ2-1 gives the whole variable domain GAGVSQTPSNKVTEKGKYVELRCDPISGHTALYWYRQSLGQGPEFLIYFQGTGAADDSGLPNDRFFAVRPEGSVSTLKIQRTERGDSAVYLCASSLKGSGGPPLYNEQFFGPGTRLTVL.

On this clone: Other DNA sequences in the sample encode the same CDR3. The V and J genes are TRBV5-6 and TRBJ2-5; 9 nucleotides align to TRBD1. Losses at the gene ends were 4 bases for V and 4 bases for J; bases not matched to a gene: 8. CDR3 length: 15 residues. From germline, CDR1 is SGHDT and CDR2 YYEEEE. The chain's CDR3 is CASSTPGQGLETQYF. CDR3 sequence (DNA): TGTGCCAGCAGCACGCCCGGACAGGGGCTAGAGACCCAGTACTTC.

The gene calls are TRBV6-5 and TRBJ2-2; D perhaps matches TRBD1 (5 bases). The CDR3 is 14 residues long. Germline V lookup: CDR1 MNHEY, CDR2 SVGAGI. Trimming pared 2 bases from V and 4 bases from J, leaving 8 bases between. CDR3: CASSYDSGTGELFF. The CDR3 DNA is TGTGCCAGCAGTTACGACAGTGGCACCGGGGAGCTGTTTTTT.

This rearrangement joins TRBV5-1 to TRBJ1-6, with 8 bases aligning to TRBD1. The V segment lost 2 bases and the J segment 10 bases; nucleotides outside the gene matches: 8. The germline CDR1 and CDR2 sequences are SGHRS and YFSETQ. The CDR3 is 15 amino acids. CDR3 DNA: TGCGCCAGCAGCTTAGACAGGGGAATACGATCACCCCTCCACTTT. As protein: CASSLDRGIRSPLHF. The full variable domain, in which reference TRBV5-1 and TRBJ1-6 provide the parts outside the CDR3, is KAGVTQTPRYLIKTRGQQVTLSCSPISGHRSVSWYQQTPGQGLQFLFEYFSETQRNKGNFPGRFSGRQFSNSRSEMNVSTLELGDSALYLCASSLDRGIRSPLHFGNGTRLTVT.